The text below deals with one T cell receptor beta chain. This clone was found a few times. There is no known antigen for this receptor. No much larger clone is present one base from it, and per-base qualities are unavailable. The data belong to a study of OX40 agonist ivuxolimab in advanced cancers. The study in broad terms: The costimulatory receptor OX40 (CD134) was targeted by ivuxolimab, a fully human IgG2 agonistic monoclonal antibody. Intravenous ivuxolimab was administered to patients every 2 weeks at six dose levels: 0.01, 0.1, 0.3, 1.5, 3 and 10 mg/kg. Of the roughly 51 patients in dose escalation, 19 had hepatocellular carcinoma, approximately 15 had melanoma, 9 had renal cell carcinoma and 9 had head and neck cancer. In the dose-escalation cohort, around four fifths of patients were male, and the mean age was roughly 60 years with a range of 23 to 79. Patients were allowed to have had prior anti-PD-1, anti-PD-L1 or anti-CTLA-4 therapy, and roughly 40% of the dose-escalation patients had previously received checkpoint inhibitors. Partial responses occurred in three dose-escalation patients, of whom one had hepatocellular carcinoma and two had cutaneous melanoma. Peripheral TCRbeta sequencing aimed to test whether ivuxolimab altered TCR sequence diversity and caused clonal T-cell expansion. The monotherapy dose-escalation portion (N of about 47 patients) of the phase I ivuxolimab trial is reported in the paper. Beyond this particular receptor, the publication reports: Low levels of normalized T-cell clonal expansion were also seen in some patients who did not respond. After ivuxolimab, expanded clones were on average more numerous among CD8+ T cells than among CD4+ T cells. Antigen specificity was not determined for the clonally expanded peripheral T cells. In the 0.1-3.0 mg/kg groups, partial responders were among the patients with the lowest normalized peripheral clonal expansion, particularly in CD8+ T cells. At doses of 0.1 to 3.0 mg/kg, clonal expansion of both CD4+ and CD8+ blood T cells was observed from baseline to week 6.

Genomic DNA was isolated from the sorted cells so that the TCRbeta CDR3 region could be sequenced. The immunoSEQ Assay was used for sequencing of TCRbeta CDR3 regions. In its TCRdb copy, this immuneACCESS table keeps in-frame sequences only and misses some clones. Where compared with another copy, unresolved V genes explain less than half of these, and the others have no known cause. The sample data list tens of thousands of clones, and around 85% of these were observed just once. 4% of the sample is taken by the ten largest. Patients with a history of autoimmune disease or receiving systemic immunosuppression were excluded from the trial. Peripheral blood for TCR sequencing was collected from all dose cohorts at baseline, on cycle 4 day 1, and on cycle 7 day 1. Samples came from an open-label, multicenter, first-in-human phase I dose-escalation trial of ivuxolimab. Adults with locally advanced or metastatic head and neck squamous cell, hepatocellular, melanoma or renal cell carcinoma were enrolled in the trial. Before TCR sequencing, CD4+ T cells and CD8+ T cells from peripheral blood were sorted into separate populations.

Per the germline V gene (reference sequence), MNHEY is the CDR1 and SMNVEV is the CDR2. Relative to germline, V is missing 5 bases and J is missing 0 bases, with 4 bases of the junction outside any gene match. The CDR3 goes from the cysteine to the phenylalanine over 17 residues. Of all the DNA, just the CDR3 is kept, 51 bases in frame from base 1. The V and J genes are TRBV27 and TRBJ2-6; 10 middle bases align to TRBD1. The clonotype comes from an adult with an advanced solid tumor such as melanoma, head and neck, liver or kidney cancer. This material consisted of CD4+ or CD8+ T cells sorted from blood, taken in a trial of the OX40 agonist ivuxolimab. This receptor has the CDR3 CASSPDRGDSGANVLTF. The nucleotide sequence reads as follows: TGTGCCAGCAGTCCGGACAGGGGGGACTCTGGGGCCAACGTCCTGACTTTC.